This record looks at one T cell receptor (beta chain) sequence and its context. This specimen comes from a study of blood T cell repertoires in COVID-19. In the study overall: Samples taken during acute and convalescent COVID-19 were collected in the United States, Italy and Spain. The cDNA or gDNA used as material had been derived from T cells, B-cell-depleted T cells, or PBMCs.

Germline lookup yields CDR1 SGHTA and CDR2 FQGTGA. This CDR3 spans 16 amino acids. V was clipped by 5 bases and J by 8 bases; unmatched bases: 14. In the original workflow: Reference gene primer amplification gave estimated nucleated cell counts. Assay: immunoSEQ multiplex PCR; the TCRdb copy retains only in-frame clones and omits some. V and J calls and clone size come straight from that table; D and trimming were deduced from the DNA. The sample gives 64,000 or so clones, around 86% of which show up once; approximately 1.2% is in the top ten. The rearrangement uses TRBV7-3 and TRBJ1-1; 10 bases agree with TRBD1. Sequencing input: peripheral blood. The TCR comes from a man aged 40-55 years with acute or convalescent COVID-19. The CDR3 here is CASSPNTGQGVSEAFF. The CDR3 DNA is TGTGCCAGCAGCCCAAATACCGGACAGGGGGTTTCAGAAGCTTTCTTT. The full variable domain, rest sourced from reference TRBV7-3 and TRBJ1-1, is GAGVSQTPSNKVTEKGKYVELRCDPISGHTALYWYRQSLGQGPEFLIYFQGTGAADDSGLPNDRFFAVRPEGSVSTLKIQRTERGDSAVYLCASSPNTGQGVSEAFFGQGTRLTVV.